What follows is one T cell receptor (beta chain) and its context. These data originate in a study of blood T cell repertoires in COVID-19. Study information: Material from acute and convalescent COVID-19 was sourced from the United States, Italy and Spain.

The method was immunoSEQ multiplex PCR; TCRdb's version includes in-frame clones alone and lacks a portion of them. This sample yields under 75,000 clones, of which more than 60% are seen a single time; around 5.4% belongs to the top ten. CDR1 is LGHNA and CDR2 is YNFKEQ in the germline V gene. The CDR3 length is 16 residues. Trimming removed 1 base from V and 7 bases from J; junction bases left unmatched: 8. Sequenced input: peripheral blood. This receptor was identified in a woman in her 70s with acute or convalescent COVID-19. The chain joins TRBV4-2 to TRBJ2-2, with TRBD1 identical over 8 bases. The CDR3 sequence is CASSQVAGGIGGELFF. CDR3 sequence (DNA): TGTGCCAGCAGCCAAGTGGCAGGGGGCATTGGCGGGGAGCTGTTTTTT.